This record covers a single T cell receptor beta chain. V trimming: 6 bases; J trimming: 6 bases; junction bases outside the gene matches: 11. This CDR3 has 13 amino acids. Germline CDR1 and CDR2: DFQATT and SNEGSKA (reference sequence). These data belong to a study of blood T cell repertoires in COVID-19. About the research overall: There were acute and convalescent COVID-19 samples, and they came from the United States, Italy and Spain. The analysed material was cDNA or gDNA that came from T cells, B-cell-depleted T cells, or PBMCs.

Profiled with immunoSEQ multiplex PCR; TCRdb holds only in-frame clones, not every one. The sample consists of some 66,000 clones, 82% of them appearing once. The chain combines TRBV20-1 with TRBJ2-7; 7 nucleotides align to TRBD2. What was sequenced was peripheral blood. This sequence originates from a man between 60 and 75 years old with acute or convalescent COVID-19. Here the CDR3 DNA reads TGCAGTGCCAGTCGGGCCAGGGAGGGCGAGCAGTACTTC. Amino acids: CSASRAREGEQYF.